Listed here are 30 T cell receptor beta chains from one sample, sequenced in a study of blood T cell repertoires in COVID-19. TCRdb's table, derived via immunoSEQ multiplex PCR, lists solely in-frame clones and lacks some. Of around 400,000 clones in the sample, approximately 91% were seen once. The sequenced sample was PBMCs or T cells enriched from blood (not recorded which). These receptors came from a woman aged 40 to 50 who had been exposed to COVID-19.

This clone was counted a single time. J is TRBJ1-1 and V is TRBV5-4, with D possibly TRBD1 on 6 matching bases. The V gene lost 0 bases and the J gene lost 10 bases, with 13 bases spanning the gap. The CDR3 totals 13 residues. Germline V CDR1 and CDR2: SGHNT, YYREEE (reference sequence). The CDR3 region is CASSLGQAPTAFF. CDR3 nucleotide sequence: TGTGCCAGCAGCTTGGGACAGGCGCCGACAGCTTTCTTT. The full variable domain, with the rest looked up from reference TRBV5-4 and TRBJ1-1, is ETGVTQSPTHLIKTRGQQVTLRCSSQSGHNTVSWYQQALGQGPQFIFQYYREEENGRGNFPPRFSGLQFPNYSSELNVNALELDDSALYLCASSLGQAPTAFFGQGTRLTVV.

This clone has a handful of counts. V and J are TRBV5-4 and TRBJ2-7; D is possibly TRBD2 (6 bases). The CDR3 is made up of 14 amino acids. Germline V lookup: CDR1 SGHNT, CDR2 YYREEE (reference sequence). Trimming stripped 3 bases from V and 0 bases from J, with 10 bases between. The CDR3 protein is CASSSGLYSYEQYF. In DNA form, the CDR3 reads TGTGCCAGCAGCTCGGGACTTTACTCCTACGAGCAGTACTTC.

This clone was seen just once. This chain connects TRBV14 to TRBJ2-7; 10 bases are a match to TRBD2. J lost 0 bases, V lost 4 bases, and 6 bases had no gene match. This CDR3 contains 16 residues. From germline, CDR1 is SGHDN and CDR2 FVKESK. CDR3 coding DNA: TGTGCCAGCAGCCCCGGACTAGCGGAGAGCTCCTACGAGCAGTACTTC. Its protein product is CASSPGLAESSYEQYF.

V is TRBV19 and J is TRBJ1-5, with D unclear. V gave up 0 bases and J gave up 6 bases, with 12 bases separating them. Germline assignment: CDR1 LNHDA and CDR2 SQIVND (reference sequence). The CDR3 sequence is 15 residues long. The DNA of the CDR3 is TGTGCCAGTAGTATAGATGGGTCCGGAGGTCAGCCCCAGCATTTT. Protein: CASSIDGSGGQPQHF.

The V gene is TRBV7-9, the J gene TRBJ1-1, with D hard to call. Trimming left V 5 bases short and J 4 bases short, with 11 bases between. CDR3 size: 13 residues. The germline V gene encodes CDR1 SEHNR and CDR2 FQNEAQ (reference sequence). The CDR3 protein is CASSPTGGTEAFF. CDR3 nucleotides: TGTGCCAGCAGCCCGACCGGCGGCACTGAAGCTTTCTTT. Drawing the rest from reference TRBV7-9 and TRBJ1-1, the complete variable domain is DTGVSQNPRHKITKRGQNVTFRCDPISEHNRLYWYRQTLGQGPEFLTYFQNEAQLEKSRLLSDRFSAERPKGSFSTLEIQRTEQGDSAMYLCASSPTGGTEAFFGQGTRLTVV.

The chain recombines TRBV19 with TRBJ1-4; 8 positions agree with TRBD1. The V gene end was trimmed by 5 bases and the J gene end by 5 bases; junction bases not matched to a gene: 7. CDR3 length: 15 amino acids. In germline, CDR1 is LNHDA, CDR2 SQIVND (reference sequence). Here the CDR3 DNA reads TGTGCCAGTAGTTTCGGACAGGGACTGAATGAAAAACTGTTTTTT. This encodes CASSFGQGLNEKLFF.

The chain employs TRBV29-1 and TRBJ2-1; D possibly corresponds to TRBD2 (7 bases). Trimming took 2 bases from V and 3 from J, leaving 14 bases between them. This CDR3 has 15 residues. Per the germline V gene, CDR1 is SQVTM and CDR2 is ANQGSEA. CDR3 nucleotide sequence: TGCAGCGTTGAAAGGTGGGAGGGGGGCTACAATGAGCAGTTCTTC. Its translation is CSVERWEGGYNEQFF.

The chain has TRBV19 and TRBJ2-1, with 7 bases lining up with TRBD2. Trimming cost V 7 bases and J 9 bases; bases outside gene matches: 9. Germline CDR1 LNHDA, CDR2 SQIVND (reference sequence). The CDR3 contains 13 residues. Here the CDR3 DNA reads TGTGCCAGTACCATAGCCGGGGGGTCTGAGCAGTTCTTC. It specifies CASTIAGGSEQFF.

In DNA, the CDR3 is TGTGCCAGCAGTTTCCCGTCTAACTATGGCTACACCTTC. Its protein product is CASSFPSNYGYTF. The rearrangement links TRBV12-3 or TRBV12-4 to TRBJ1-2; D remains unclear. The V end was cut by 3 bases, the J end by 0 bases, with 5 bases between. The CDR3 spans 13 residues.

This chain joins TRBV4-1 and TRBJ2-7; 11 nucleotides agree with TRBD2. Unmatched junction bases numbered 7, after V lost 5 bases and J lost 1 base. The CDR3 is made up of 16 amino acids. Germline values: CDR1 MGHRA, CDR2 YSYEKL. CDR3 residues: CASSEGLAGRSYEQYF. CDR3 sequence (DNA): TGCGCCAGCAGCGAAGGACTAGCGGGCCGGTCCTACGAGCAGTACTTC.

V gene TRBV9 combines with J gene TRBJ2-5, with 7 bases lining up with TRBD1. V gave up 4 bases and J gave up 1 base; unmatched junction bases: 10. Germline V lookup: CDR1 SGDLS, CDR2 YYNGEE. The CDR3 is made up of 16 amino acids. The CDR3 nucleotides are TGTGCCAGCAGCTTTACCGGGACAGCTTCCCAAGAGACCCAGTACTTC. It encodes CASSFTGTASQETQYF. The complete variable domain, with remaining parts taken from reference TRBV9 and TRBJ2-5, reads DSGVTQTPKHLITATGQRVTLRCSPRSGDLSVYWYQQSLDQGLQFLIQYYNGEERAKGNILERFSAQQFPDLHSELNLSSLELGDSALYFCASSFTGTASQETQYFGPGTRLLVL.

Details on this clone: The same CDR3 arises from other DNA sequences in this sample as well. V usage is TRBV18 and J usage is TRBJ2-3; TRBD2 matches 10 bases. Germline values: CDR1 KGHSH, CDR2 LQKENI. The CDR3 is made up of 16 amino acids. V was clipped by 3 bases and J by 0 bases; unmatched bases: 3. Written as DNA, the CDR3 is TGTGCCAGCTCACCTTTAGCGGGGGGTAGCACAGATACGCAGTATTTT. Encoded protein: CASSPLAGGSTDTQYF.

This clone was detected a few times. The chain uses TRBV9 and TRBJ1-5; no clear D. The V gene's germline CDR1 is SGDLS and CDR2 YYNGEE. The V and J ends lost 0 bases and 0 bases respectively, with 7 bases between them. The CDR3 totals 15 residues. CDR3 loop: CASSVDGNSNQPQHF. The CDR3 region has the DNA TGTGCCAGCAGCGTAGACGGTAATAGCAATCAGCCCCAGCATTTT.

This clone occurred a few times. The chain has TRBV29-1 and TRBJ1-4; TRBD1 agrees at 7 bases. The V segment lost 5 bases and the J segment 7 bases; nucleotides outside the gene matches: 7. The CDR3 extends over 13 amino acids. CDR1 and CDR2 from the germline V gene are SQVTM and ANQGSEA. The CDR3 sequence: CSVFGQGGEKLFF. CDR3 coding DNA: TGCAGCGTTTTCGGGCAGGGGGGTGAAAAACTGTTTTTT. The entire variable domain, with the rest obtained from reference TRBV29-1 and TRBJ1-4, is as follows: SAVISQKPSRDICQRGTSLTIQCQVDSQVTMMFWYRQQPGQSLTLIATANQGSEATYESGFVIDKFPISRPNLTFSTLTVSNMSPEDSSIYLCSVFGQGGEKLFFGSGTQLSVL.

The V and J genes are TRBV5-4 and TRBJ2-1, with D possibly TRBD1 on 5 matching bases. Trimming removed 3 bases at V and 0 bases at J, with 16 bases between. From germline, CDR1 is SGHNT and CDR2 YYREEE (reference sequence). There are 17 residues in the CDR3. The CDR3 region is CASSYDVGRSSYNEQFF. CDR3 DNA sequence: TGTGCCAGCAGCTACGACGTGGGGCGGAGCTCCTACAATGAGCAGTTCTTC.

The CDR3 nucleotides read TGTGCCAGCAGTCCAAATTACAGGGGTGAAAAACTGTTTTTT. This translates into CASSPNYRGEKLFF. The J gene is TRBJ1-4, the V gene TRBV2; 7 bases line up with TRBD1. After removal of 5 bases from V and 7 bases from J, the junction contained 7 bases not matched to a gene. This CDR3 spans 14 amino acids. Per germline, CDR1 SNHLY and CDR2 FYNNEI.

The CDR3 bases are TGTGCCACCTCACCGAGGCAGAACACTGAAGCTTTCTTT. Protein: CATSPRQNTEAFF. This chain connects TRBV7-8 to TRBJ1-1; no reliable D call. V was cut by 10 bases and J by 1 base, with 13 bases left in between. CDR3 length: 13 residues. The V gene's germline CDR1 is SGHVS and CDR2 FQNEAQ.

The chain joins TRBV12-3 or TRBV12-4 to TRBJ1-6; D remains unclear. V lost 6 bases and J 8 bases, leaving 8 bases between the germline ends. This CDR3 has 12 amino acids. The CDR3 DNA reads TGTGCCAGCAGCACGAGCGATTCACCCCTCCACTTT. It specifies CASSTSDSPLHF.

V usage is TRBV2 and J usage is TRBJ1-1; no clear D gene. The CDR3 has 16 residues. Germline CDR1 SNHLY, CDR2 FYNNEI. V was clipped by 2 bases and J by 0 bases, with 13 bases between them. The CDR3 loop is CASSERRAVMNTEAFF. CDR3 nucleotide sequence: TGTGCCAGCAGTGAAAGGCGGGCAGTCATGAACACTGAAGCTTTCTTT.

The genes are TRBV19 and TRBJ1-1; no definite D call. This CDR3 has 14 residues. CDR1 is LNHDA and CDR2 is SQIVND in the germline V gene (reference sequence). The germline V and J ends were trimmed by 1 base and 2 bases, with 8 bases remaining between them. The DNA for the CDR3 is TGTGCCAGTAGTATAGGCCAGATAAACACTGAAGCTTTCTTT. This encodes CASSIGQINTEAFF.

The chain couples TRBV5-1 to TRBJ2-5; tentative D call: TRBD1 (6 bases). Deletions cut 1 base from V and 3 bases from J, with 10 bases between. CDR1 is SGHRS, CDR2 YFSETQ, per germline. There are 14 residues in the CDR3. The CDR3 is CASSLSHREETQYF. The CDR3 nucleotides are TGCGCCAGCAGCTTGTCCCACAGGGAAGAGACCCAGTACTTC.

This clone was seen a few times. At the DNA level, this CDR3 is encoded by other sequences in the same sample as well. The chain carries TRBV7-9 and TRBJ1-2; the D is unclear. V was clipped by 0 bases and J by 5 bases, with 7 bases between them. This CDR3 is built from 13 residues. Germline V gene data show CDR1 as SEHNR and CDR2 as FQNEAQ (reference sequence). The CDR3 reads CASSLAPGYGYTF. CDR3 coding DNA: TGTGCCAGCAGCTTAGCGCCGGGGTATGGCTACACCTTC. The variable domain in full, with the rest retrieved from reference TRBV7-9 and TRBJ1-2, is DTGVSQNPRHKITKRGQNVTFRCDPISEHNRLYWYRQTLGQGPEFLTYFQNEAQLEKSRLLSDRFSAERPKGSFSTLEIQRTEQGDSAMYLCASSLAPGYGYTFGSGTRLTVV.

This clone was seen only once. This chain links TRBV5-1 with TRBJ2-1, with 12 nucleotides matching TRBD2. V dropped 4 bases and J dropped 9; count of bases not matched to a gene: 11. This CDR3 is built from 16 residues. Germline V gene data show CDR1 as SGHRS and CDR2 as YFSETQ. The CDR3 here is CASSKGWTSGITEQFF. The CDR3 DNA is TGCGCCAGCAGCAAGGGGTGGACTAGCGGGATCACTGAGCAGTTCTTC.

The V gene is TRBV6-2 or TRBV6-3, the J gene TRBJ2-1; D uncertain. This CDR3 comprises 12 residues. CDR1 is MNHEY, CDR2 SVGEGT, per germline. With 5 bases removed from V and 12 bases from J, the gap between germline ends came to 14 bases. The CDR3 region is CASSPPRGRQFF. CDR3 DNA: TGTGCCAGCAGTCCCCCCCGAGGTCGGCAGTTCTTC.

The DNA of the CDR3 is TGTGCCAGCAGCTTAATCGGGACTAGCGTTAAGAATGAGCAGTTCTTC. Its protein product is CASSLIGTSVKNEQFF. This chain joins TRBV7-3 and TRBJ2-1, with TRBD2 identical over 10 bases. The V segment lost 1 base and the J segment 7 bases; nucleotides outside the gene matches: 7. Germline assignment: CDR1 SGHTA and CDR2 FQGTGA. The CDR3 has 16 amino acids.

The CDR3 bases are TGTGCCAGCACCCTAGGACAGGGATTGAACACTGAAGCTTTCTTT. Amino acids: CASTLGQGLNTEAFF. V and J are TRBV7-8 and TRBJ1-1; TRBD1 matches at 8 bases. The V and J ends lost 7 bases and 0 bases, in that order; junction bases with no gene match: 7. The CDR3 length is 15 residues. Per germline, CDR1 SGHVS and CDR2 FQNEAQ.

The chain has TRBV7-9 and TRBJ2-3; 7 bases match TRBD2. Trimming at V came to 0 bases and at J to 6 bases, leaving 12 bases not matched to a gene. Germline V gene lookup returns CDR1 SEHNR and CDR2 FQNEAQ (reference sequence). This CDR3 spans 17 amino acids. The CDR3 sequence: CASSLAKSSGPGDTQYF. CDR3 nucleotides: TGTGCCAGCAGCTTAGCGAAGTCTAGCGGACCGGGTGATACGCAGTATTTT.

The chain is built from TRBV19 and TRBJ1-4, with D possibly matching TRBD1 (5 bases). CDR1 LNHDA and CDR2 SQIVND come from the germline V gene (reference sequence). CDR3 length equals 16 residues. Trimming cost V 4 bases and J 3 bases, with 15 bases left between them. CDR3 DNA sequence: TGTGCCAGTAGTAACCTCGGGGGTCCGGCTAATGAAAAACTGTTTTTT. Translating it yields CASSNLGGPANEKLFF.

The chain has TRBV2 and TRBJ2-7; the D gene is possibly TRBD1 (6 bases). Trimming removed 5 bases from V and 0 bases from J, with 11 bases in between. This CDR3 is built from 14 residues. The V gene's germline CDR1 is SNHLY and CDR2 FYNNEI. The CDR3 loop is CASSRQASSYEQYF. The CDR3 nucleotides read TGTGCCAGCAGTAGACAGGCGAGCTCCTACGAGCAGTACTTC.

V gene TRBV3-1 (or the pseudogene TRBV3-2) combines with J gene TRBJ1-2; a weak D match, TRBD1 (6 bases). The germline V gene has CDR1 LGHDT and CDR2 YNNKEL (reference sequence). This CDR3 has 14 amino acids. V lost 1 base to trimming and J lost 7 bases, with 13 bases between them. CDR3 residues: CASSQGNRASGYTF. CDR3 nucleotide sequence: TGTGCCAGCAGCCAAGGTAACAGGGCAAGTGGCTACACCTTC.